A single sample gave rise to the 2 T cell receptor beta chains below, sequenced in a study of blood T cell repertoires in COVID-19. Some clones are missing from TCRdb's copy, which holds only in-frame ones; the method was immunoSEQ multiplex PCR. The sample has under 95,000 clones; 65% to 85% are singletons. The sequenced sample was peripheral blood. Receptors were obtained from a man aged 70-80 years with acute or convalescent COVID-19.

Remarks on this clone: Germline and junction disagree at one end, which may indicate a read error. The J gene is TRBJ2-1, the V gene TRBV3-1 (or the pseudogene TRBV3-2); D gene unclear. Germline CDR1 reads LGHDT; CDR2 reads YNNKEL (reference sequence). The CDR3 consists of 13 residues. DNA for the CDR3: TGTGCCAGCAGCCAGTCAGGCTACCATGAGCAGTTCTTC. It translates to CASSQSGYHEQFF.

The chain couples TRBV5-4 to TRBJ2-1; 10 bases are a match to TRBD2. Per germline, CDR1 SGHNT and CDR2 YYREEE (reference sequence). Trimming cost V 3 bases and J 4 bases; bases outside gene matches: 4. The CDR3 covers 15 residues. CDR3 residues: CASSSAGGTYNEQFF. DNA of the CDR3: TGTGCCAGCAGCTCAGCGGGGGGGACTTACAATGAGCAGTTCTTC.